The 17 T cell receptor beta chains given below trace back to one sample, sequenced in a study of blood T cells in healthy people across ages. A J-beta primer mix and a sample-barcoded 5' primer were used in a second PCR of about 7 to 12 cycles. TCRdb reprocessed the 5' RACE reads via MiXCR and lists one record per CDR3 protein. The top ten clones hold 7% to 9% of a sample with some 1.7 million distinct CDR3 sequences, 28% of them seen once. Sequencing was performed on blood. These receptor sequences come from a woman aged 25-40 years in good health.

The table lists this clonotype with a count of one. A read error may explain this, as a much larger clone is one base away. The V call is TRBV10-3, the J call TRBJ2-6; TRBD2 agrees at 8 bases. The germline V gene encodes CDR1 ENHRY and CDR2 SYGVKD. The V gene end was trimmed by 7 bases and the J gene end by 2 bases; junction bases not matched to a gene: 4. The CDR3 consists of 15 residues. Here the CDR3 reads CAITGGVTGANVLTF. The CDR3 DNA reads TGTGCCATCACCGGGGGGGTGACTGGGGCCAACGTCCTGACTTTC.

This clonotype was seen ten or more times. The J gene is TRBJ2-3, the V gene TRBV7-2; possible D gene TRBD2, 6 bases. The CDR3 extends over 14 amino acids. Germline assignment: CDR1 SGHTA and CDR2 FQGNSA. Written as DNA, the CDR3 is TGTGCGGCCAGGAGGCGCGGGGGCACAGATACGCAGTATTTT. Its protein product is CAARRRGGTDTQYF.

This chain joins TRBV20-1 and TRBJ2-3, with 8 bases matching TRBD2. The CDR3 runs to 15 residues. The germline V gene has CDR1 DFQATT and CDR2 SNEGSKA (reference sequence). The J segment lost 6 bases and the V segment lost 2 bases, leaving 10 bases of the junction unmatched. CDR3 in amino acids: CSARRASGSQDTQYF. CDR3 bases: TGCAGTGCTAGACGGGCTAGCGGGTCCCAGGATACGCAGTATTTT.

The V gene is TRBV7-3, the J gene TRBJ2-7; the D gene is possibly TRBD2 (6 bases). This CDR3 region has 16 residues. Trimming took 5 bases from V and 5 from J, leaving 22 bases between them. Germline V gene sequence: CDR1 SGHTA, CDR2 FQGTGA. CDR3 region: CASSAQPGLGKNEQYF. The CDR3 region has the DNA TGTGCCAGCAGCGCTCAACCGGGACTGGGTAAAAACGAGCAGTACTTC.

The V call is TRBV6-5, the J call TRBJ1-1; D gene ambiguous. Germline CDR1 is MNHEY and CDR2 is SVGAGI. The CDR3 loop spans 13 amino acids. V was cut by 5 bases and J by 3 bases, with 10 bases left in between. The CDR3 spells CASSPPQHTEAFF. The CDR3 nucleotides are TGTGCCAGCAGTCCACCTCAACACACTGAAGCTTTCTTT.

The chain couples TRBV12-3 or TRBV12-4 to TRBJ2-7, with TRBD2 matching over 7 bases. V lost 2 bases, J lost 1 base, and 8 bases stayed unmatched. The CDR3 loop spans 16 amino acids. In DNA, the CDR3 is TGTGCCAGCAGTTTATCCGGGAGCGGGGCGTCCTACGAGCAGTACTTC. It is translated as CASSLSGSGASYEQYF.

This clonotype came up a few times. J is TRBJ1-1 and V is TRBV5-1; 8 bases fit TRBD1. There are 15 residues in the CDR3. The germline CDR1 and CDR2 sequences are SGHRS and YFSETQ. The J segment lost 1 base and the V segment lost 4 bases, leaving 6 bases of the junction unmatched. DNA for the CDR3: TGCGCCAGCAGCCTCGTGACAGGGGCGAACACTGAAGCTTTCTTT. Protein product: CASSLVTGANTEAFF.

DNA for the CDR3: TGTGCCAGCAGAGTAGGGAGAAACGGTGAAGCTTTCTTT. It yields the protein CASRVGRNGEAFF. The chain recombines TRBV7-2 with TRBJ1-1, with unresolved D. V dropped 6 bases and J dropped 7 bases, with 15 bases sitting between them. Looked up from germline, CDR1 is SGHTA and CDR2 is FQGNSA. CDR3 size: 13 residues.

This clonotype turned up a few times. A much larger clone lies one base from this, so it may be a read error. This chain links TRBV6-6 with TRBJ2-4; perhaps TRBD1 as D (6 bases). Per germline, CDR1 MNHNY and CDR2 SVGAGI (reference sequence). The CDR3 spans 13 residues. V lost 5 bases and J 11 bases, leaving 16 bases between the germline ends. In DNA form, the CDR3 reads TGTGCCAGCAGTCGGGACACCCGGGACGTTCAGTACTTC. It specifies CASSRDTRDVQYF.

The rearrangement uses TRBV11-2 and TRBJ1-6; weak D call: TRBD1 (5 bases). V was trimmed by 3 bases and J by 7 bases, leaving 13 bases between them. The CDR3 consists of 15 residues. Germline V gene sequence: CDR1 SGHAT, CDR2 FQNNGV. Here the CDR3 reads CASSFGGGFNSPLHF. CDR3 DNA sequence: TGTGCCAGCAGCTTTGGGGGTGGGTTCAATTCACCCCTCCACTTT.

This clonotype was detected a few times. The chain's CDR3 is CSARGADSVYEQFF. CDR3 bases: TGCAGTGCTAGAGGTGCGGACTCAGTTTATGAGCAGTTCTTC. The chain combines TRBV20-1 with TRBJ2-1, with D perhaps matching TRBD2 (5 bases). Germline CDR1 reads DFQATT; CDR2 reads SNEGSKA (reference sequence). V was cut by 1 base and J by 8 bases, with 15 bases left in between. The CDR3 contains 14 residues.

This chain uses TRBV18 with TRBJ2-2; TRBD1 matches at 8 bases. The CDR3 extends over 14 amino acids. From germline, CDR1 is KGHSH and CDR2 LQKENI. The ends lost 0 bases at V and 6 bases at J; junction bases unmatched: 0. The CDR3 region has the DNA TGTGCCAGCTCACCACCGACAGGGGCCGGGGAGCTGTTTTTT. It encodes CASSPPTGAGELFF.

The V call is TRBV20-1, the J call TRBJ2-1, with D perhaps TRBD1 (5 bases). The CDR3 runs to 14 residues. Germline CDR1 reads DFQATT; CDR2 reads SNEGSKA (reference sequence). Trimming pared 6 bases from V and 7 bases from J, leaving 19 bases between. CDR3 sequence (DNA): TGCAGTGCCAAAGACAGCTCCCAGGTGAATGAGCAGTTCTTC. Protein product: CSAKDSSQVNEQFF.

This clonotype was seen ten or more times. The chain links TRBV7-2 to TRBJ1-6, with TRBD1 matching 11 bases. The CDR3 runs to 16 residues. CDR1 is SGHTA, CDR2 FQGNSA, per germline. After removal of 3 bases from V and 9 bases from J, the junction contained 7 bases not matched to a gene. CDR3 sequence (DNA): TGTGCCAGCAGCTTCCTATCGGGACAGGGGGGTTCACCCCTCCACTTT. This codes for CASSFLSGQGGSPLHF.

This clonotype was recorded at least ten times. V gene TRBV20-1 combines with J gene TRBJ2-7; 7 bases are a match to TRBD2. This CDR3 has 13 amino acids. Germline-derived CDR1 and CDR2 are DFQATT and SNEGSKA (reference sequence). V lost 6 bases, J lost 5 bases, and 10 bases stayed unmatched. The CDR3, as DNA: TGCAGTGCCCGGGGAGGGGAAGGGGACGAGCAGTACTTC. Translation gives CSARGGEGDEQYF.

CDR3 nucleotides: TGCAGTGCTAGAGATATTAGCCGGGGGGGGGAGACCCAGTACTTC. Its protein is CSARDISRGGETQYF. The chain couples TRBV20-1 to TRBJ2-5, with TRBD2 matching 8 bases. V trimming: 0 bases; J trimming: 5 bases; junction bases outside the gene matches: 8. Per germline, CDR1 DFQATT and CDR2 SNEGSKA (reference sequence). The CDR3 has 15 residues.

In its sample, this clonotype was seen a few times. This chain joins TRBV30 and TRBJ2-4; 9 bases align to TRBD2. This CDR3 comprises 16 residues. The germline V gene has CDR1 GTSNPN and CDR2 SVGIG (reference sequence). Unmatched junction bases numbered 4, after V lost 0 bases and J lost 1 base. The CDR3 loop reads CAWSVRLAGAKNIQYF. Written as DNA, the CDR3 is TGTGCCTGGAGTGTACGGCTAGCGGGGGCCAAAAACATTCAGTACTTC. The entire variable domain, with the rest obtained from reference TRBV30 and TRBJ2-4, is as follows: SQTIHQWPATLVQPVGSPLSLECTVEGTSNPNLYWYRQAAGRGLQLLFYSVGIGQISSEVPQNLSASRPQDRQFILSSKKLLLSDSGFYLCAWSVRLAGAKNIQYFGAGTRLSVL.